Here is one T cell receptor beta chain with its context. The antigen is unknown. The sample originates from a study of early T cells in non-severe SARS-CoV-2 infection. About the research overall: The authors sequenced bulk RNA from unsorted whole blood, leaving chains unpaired. Broader study findings: Clonotype matching in VDJdb favored anti-spike CD8 responses and did not capture private and CD4 specificities.

Unique molecular identifier tags were affixed to discrete cDNA molecules. TCRdb itself ran the 5' RACE reads through MiXCR, one entry per CDR3 protein. This table has more than 80,000 distinct CDR3 sequences, approximately 9.9% appearing once. The germline gives CDR1 MNHEY, CDR2 SVGAGI. The V and J ends lost 6 bases and 5 bases respectively, with 10 bases between them. The CDR3 totals 12 residues. This sequence joins TRBV6-5 and TRBJ1-1; no reliable D call. This receptor was identified in an adult who was a healthcare worker with PCR-confirmed SARS-CoV-2 infection or an uninfected control (not recorded which). Material: whole blood. CDR3 sequence reads: CASRARWTEAFF. CDR3 nucleotides: TGTGCCAGCAGGGCCAGGTGGACTGAAGCTTTCTTT.